This T cell receptor (beta chain) was recovered during a study of T cells after yellow fever vaccination. Across the study: Libraries from low-cell-number fractions were prepared with the SMART-Seq v4 Ultra Low Input RNA kit.

Via MiXCR, TCRdb re-called the 5' RACE reads, giving one row per CDR3 protein. Among around 300,000 distinct CDR3 sequences, roughly 4.3% were seen once, and the ten largest hold 20% to 25%. Findings of the study overall: FACS-sorted repertoires might harbor abundant contaminating clonotypes from the bulk population. Compared with primary, the secondary response was weaker and peaked at day 5, not 15. Most primary-vaccination clones reappeared after the booster (approximately 97% CD4, about 88% CD8).

This clonotype appeared a few times. Its antigen remains unidentified. The CDR3 is made up of 15 amino acids. Germline values: CDR1 MNHEY, CDR2 SVGAGI. Trimming shortened V by 5 bases and J by 5 bases, and 17 bases separated the two germline ends. The starting material was PBMCs, obtained 5 days after the yellow fever booster vaccination. The receptor was isolated from a man aged 18 to 29 who received the YFV17D yellow fever vaccine. The chain recombines TRBV6-5 with TRBJ2-3; no clear D gene. Here the CDR3 DNA reads TGTGCCAGCAGTCTTAACCTCTACGGGTTAGATACGCAGTATTTT. Translating it yields CASSLNLYGLDTQYF.